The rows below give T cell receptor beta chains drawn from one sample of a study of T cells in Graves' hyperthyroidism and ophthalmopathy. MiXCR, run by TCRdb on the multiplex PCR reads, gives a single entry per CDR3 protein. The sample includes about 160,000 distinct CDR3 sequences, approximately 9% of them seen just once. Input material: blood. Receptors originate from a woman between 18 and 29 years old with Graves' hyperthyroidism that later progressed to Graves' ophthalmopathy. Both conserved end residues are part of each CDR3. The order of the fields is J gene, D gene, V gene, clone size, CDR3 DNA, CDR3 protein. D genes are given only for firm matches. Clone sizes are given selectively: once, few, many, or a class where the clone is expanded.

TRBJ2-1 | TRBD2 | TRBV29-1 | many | TGCAGCGTTGAAGAGCCTAGCGGGAGACTCAATGAGCAGTTCTTC | CSVEEPSGRLNEQFF
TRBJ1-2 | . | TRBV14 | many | TGTGCCAGCAGCGCAGCCGGGACGGATGGCCTTCTCTATGGCTACACCTTC | CASSAAGTDGLLYGYTF
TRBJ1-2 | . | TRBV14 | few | TGTGCCAGCAGCCAAGTATCGGGGACTTATGGCTACACCTTC | CASSQVSGTYGYTF
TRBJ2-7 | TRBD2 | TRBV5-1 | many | TGCGCCAGCAGCTTGTCCGGGACTAGAGCCTACGAGCAGTACTTC | CASSLSGTRAYEQYF
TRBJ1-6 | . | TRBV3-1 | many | TGTGCCAGCAGCCAAAAAGACAATAATTCACCCCTCCACTTT | CASSQKDNNSPLHF
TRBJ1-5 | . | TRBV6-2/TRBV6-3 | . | TGTGCCAGCAGTTACTCGATCAATCAGCCCCAGCATTTT | CASSYSINQPQHF
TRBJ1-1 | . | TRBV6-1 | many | TGTGCCATCTACAGGGAACTGAACACTGAAGCTTTCTTT | CAIYRELNTEAFF
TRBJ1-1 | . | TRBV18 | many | TGCGCCAGCAGCCCAGGGAACACTGAAGCTTTCTTT | CASSPGNTEAFF
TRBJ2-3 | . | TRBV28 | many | TGTGCCAGCAGTTTAACCCGGGCCGGTCCAGATACGCAGTATTTT | CASSLTRAGPDTQYF
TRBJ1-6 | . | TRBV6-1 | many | TGTGCCAGCGGGGGGCTGAAATCACCCCTCCACTTT | CASGGLKSPLHF
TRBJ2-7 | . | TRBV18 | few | TGTGCCAGCTCACCGGGCGCTACTAGTGATCACGAGCAGTACTTC | CASSPGATSDHEQYF
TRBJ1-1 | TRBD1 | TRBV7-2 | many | TGTGCCAGCAGCTTAGCAAGGGGCAGGGGGCAGGCGGACACTGAAGCTTTCTTT | CASSLARGRGQADTEAFF
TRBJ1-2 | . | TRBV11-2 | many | TGTGCCAGCAGCACGGACAGAGGGGGCTACACCTTC | CASSTDRGGYTF
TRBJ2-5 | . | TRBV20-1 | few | TGCAGTGCTAGAGACAGGGGAAGGGAGGAGACCCAGTACTTC | CSARDRGREETQYF
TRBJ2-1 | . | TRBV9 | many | TGTGCCAGCAGCCCCCAGGGTAGCCAAAGCTCCTACAATGAGCAGTTCTTC | CASSPQGSQSSYNEQFF
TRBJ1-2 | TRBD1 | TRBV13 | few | TGTGCCAGCAGCTCCCGAAGACAGGGACCATTAGGTGGCTACACCTTC | CASSSRRQGPLGGYTF
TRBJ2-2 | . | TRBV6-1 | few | TGTGCCAGCAGCGGACTTGCCACCGGGGAGCTGTTTTTT | CASSGLATGELFF
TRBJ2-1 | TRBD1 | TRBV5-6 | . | TGTGCCAGCAGCCTAGGACAGGGGTTGTTTGAGCAGTTCTTC | CASSLGQGLFEQFF
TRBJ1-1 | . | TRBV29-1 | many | TGCAGCGTTGGAAGGGGAGGGGAGGGGACTGAAGCTTTCTTT | CSVGRGGEGTEAFF